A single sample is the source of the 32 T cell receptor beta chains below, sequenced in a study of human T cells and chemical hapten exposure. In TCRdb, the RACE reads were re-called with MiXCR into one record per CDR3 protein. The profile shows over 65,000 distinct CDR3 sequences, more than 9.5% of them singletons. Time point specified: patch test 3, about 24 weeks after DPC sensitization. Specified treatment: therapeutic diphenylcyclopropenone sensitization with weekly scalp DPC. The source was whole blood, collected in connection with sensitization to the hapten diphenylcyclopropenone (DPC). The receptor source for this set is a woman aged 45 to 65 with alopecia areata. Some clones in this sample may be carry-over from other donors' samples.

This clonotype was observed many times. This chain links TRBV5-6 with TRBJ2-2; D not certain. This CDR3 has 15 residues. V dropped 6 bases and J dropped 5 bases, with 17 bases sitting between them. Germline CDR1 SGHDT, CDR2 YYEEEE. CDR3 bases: TGTGCCAGCACCTCAGGTCCACAAGGGACCGGGGAGCTGTTTTTT. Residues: CASTSGPQGTGELFF.

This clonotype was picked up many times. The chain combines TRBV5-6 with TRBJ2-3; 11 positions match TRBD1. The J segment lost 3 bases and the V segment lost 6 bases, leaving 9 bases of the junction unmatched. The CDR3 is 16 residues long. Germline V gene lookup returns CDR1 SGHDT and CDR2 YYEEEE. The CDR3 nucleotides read TGTGCCAGCATGTTTAGGACAGGGGGCCGGACAGATACGCAGTATTTT. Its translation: CASMFRTGGRTDTQYF. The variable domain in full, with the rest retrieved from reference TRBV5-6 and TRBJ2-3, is DAGVTQSPTHLIKTRGQQVTLRCSPKSGHDTVSWYQQALGQGPQFIFQYYEEEERQRGNFPDRFSGHQFPNYSSELNVNALLLGDSALYLCASMFRTGGRTDTQYFGPGTRLTVL.

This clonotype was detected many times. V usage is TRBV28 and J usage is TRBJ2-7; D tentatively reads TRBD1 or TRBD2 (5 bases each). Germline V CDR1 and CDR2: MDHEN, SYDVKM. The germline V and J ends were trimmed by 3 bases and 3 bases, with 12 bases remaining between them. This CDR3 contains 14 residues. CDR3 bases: TGTGCCAGCAGTTTCTGGGACGTCGGCTACGAGCAGTACTTC. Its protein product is CASSFWDVGYEQYF.

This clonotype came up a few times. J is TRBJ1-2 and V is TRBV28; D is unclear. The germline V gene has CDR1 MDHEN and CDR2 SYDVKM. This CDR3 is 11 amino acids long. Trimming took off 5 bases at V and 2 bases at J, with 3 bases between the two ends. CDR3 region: CASSKNYGYTF. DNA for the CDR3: TGTGCCAGCAGTAAAAACTATGGCTACACCTTC.

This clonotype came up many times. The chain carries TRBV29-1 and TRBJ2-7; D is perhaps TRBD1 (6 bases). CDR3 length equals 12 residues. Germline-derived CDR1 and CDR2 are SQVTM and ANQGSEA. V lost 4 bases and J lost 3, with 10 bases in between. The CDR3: CSVAPDSYEQYF. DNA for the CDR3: TGCAGCGTTGCCCCGGACAGCTACGAGCAGTACTTC.

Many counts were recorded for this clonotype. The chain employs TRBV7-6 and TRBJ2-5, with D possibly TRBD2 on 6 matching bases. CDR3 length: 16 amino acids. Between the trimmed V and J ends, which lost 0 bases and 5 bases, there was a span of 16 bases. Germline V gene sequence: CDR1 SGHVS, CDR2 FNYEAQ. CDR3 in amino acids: CASSLAGGSKPETQYF. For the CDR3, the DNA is TGTGCCAGCAGCTTAGCAGGAGGGTCTAAGCCGGAGACCCAGTACTTC.

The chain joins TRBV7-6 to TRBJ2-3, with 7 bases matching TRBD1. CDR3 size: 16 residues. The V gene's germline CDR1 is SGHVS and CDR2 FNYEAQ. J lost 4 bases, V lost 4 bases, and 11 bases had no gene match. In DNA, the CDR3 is TGTGCCAGCAGCTCCACCGGGACAGCATTACCAGATACGCAGTATTTT. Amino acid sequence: CASSSTGTALPDTQYF.

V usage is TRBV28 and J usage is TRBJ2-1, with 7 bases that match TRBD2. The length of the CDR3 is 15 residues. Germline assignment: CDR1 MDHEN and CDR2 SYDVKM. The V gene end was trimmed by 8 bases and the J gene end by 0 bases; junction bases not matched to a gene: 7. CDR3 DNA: TGTGCCAGCTACGACGGGGGGAGCTCCTACAATGAGCAGTTCTTC. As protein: CASYDGGSSYNEQFF.

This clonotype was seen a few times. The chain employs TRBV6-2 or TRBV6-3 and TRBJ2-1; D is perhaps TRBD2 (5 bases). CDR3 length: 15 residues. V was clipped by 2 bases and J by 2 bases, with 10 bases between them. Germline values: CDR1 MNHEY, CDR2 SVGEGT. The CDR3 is CASSYPSRPYNEQFF. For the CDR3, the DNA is TGTGCCAGCAGTTACCCTAGCCGACCCTACAATGAGCAGTTCTTC.

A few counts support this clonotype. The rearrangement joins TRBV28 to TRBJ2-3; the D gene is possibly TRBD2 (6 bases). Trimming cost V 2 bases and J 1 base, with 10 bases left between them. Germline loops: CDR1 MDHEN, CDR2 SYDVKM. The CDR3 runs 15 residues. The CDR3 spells CASSLGGAGTDTQYF. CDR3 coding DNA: TGTGCCAGCAGTTTAGGCGGGGCGGGCACAGATACGCAGTATTTT.

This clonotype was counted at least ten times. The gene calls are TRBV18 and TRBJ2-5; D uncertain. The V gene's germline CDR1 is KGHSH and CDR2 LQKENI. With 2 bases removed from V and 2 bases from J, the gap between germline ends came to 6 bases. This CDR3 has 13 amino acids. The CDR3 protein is CASSPVDQETQYF. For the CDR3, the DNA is TGTGCCAGCTCACCAGTAGATCAAGAGACCCAGTACTTC.

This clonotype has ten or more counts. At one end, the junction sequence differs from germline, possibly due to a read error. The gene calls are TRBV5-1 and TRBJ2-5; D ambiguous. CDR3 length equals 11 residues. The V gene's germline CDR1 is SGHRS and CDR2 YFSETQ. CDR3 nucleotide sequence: TGTGCCAGCAGTTTCCAAGAGACCCAGTACTTC. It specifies CASSFQETQYF.

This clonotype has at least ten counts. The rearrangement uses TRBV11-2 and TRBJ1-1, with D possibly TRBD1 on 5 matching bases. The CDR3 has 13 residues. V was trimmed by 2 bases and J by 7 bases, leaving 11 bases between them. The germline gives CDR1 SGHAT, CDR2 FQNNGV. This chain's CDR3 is CASSLSLTVEAFF. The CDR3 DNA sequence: TGTGCCAGCAGCTTATCCCTGACAGTTGAAGCTTTCTTT.

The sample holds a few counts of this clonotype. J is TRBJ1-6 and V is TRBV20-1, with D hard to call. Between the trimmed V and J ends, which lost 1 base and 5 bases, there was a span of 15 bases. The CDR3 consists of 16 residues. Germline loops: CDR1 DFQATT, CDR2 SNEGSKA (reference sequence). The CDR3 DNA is TGCAGTGCTAGAGCCTTCGGACCGGTAAATAATTCACCCCTCCACTTT. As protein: CSARAFGPVNNSPLHF.

The CDR3 region is CASSLRTGSHPQYF. The CDR3 nucleotides read TGTGCCAGCAGTCTCCGGACAGGGTCGCACCCCCAGTACTTC. The chain employs TRBV27 and TRBJ2-5; 8 nucleotides match TRBD1. V was clipped by 5 bases and J by 9 bases; unmatched bases: 11. CDR1 and CDR2 from the germline V gene are MNHEY and SMNVEV (reference sequence). CDR3 length: 14 residues.

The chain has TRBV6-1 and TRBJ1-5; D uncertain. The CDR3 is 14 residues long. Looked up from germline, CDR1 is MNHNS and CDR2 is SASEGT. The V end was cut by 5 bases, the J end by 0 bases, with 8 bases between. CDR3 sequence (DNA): TGTGCCAGCAGTAACGGGGTTAGCAATCAGCCCCAGCATTTT. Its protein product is CASSNGVSNQPQHF.

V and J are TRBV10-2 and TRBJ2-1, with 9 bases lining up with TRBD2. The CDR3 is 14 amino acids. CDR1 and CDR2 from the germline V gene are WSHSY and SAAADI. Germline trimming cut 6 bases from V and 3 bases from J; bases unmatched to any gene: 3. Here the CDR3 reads CASRRTSDYNEQFF. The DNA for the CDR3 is TGCGCCAGCAGGAGGACTAGCGACTACAATGAGCAGTTCTTC.

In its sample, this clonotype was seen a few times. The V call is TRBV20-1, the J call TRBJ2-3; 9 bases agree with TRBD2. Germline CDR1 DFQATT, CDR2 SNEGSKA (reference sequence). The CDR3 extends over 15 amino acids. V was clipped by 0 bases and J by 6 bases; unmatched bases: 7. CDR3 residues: CSAREISGGVDTQYF. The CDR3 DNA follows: TGCAGTGCTAGAGAAATTAGCGGGGGTGTGGATACGCAGTATTTT.

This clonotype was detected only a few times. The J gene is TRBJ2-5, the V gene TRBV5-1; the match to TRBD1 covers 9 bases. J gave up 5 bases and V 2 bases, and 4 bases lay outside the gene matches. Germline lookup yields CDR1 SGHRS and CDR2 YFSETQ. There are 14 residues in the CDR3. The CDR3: CASSLTGGLETQYF. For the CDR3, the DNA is TGCGCCAGCAGCTTAACAGGGGGCTTGGAGACCCAGTACTTC.

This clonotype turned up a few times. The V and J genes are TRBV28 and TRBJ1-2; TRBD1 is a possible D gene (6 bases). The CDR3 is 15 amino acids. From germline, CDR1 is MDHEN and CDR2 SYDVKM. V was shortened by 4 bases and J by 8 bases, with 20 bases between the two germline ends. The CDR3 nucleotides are TGTGCCAGCAGTTCCTACCAACAGGGAGTGTGGGGCTACACCTTC. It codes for CASSSYQQGVWGYTF.

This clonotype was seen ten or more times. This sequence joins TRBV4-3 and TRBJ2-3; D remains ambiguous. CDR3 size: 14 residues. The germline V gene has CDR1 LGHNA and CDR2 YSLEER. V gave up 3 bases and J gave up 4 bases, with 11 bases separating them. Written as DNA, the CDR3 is TGCGCCAGCAGCCAGGATGGGTCATCAGATACGCAGTATTTT. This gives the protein CASSQDGSSDTQYF.

CDR3 loop: CASSPGTSGGTGYLNTGELFF. The CDR3 coding sequence is TGCGCCAGCAGCCCCGGGACTAGCGGGGGGACTGGTTACCTGAACACCGGGGAGCTGTTTTTT. The genes are TRBV4-3 and TRBJ2-2; 15 bases agree with TRBD2. CDR1 is LGHNA, CDR2 YSLEER, per germline. CDR3 length: 21 amino acids. V shed 4 bases and J 1 base; nucleotides not matched to a gene: 13.

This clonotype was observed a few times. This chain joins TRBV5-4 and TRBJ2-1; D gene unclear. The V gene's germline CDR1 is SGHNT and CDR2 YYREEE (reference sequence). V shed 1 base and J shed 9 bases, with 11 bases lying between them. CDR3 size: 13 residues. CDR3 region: CASSLQGEGEQFF. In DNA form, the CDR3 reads TGTGCCAGCAGCTTGCAAGGTGAAGGTGAGCAGTTCTTC.

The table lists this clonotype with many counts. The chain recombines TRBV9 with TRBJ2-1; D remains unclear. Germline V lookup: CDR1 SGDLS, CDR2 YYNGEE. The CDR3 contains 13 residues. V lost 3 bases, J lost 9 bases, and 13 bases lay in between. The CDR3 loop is CASSDAVAGEQFF. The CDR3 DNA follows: TGTGCCAGCAGCGATGCGGTAGCCGGTGAGCAGTTCTTC.

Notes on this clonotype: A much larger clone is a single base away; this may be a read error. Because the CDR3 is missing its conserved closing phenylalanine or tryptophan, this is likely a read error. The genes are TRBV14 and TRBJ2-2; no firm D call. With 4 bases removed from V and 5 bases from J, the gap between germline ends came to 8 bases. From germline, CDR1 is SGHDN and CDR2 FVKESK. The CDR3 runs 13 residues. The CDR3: CASSPRTTGELFL. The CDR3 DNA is TGTGCCAGCAGCCCTAGGACGACCGGGGAGCTGTTTTTG.

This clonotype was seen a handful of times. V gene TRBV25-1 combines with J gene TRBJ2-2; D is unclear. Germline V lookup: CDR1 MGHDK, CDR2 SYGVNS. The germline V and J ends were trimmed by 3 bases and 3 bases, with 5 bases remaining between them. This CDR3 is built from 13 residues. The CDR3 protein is CASSDRHTGELFF. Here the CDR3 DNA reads TGTGCCAGCAGTGACAGACACACCGGGGAGCTGTTTTTT.

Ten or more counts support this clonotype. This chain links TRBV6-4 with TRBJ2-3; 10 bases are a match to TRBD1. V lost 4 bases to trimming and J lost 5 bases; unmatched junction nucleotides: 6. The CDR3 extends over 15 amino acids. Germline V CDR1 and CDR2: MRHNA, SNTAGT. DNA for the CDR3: TGTGCCAGCAGTGGAGGACAGGGGGGAGGAGATACGCAGTATTTT. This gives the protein CASSGGQGGGDTQYF.

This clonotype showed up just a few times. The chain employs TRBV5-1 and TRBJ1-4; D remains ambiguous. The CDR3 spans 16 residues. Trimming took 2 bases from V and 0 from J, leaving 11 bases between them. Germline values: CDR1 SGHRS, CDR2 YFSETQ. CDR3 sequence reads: CASSFGGLPTNEKLFF. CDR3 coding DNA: TGCGCCAGCAGCTTCGGCGGACTCCCAACTAATGAAAAACTGTTTTTT.

CDR3 DNA sequence: TGCAGTGCCGATGACGGGAATTCACCCCTCCACTTT. It yields the protein CSADDGNSPLHF. The rearrangement links TRBV20-1 to TRBJ1-6; D unresolved. Germline CDR1 reads DFQATT; CDR2 reads SNEGSKA (reference sequence). Trimming left V 6 bases short and J 7 bases short, with 10 bases between. The CDR3 is 12 amino acids.

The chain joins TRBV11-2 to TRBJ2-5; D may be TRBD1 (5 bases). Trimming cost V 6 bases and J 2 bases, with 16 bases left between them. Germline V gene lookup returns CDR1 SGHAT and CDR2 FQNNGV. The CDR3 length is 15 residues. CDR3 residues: CASRDQTAGQETQYF. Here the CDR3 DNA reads TGTGCCAGCAGGGACCAAACGGCAGGGCAAGAGACCCAGTACTTC.

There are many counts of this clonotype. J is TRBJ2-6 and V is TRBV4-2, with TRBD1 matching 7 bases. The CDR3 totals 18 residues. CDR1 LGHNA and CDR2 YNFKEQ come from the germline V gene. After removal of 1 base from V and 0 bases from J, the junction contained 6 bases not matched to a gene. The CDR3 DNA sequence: TGTGCCAGCAGCCAAGGGGACAGTGAAGTCTCTGGGGCCAACGTCCTGACTTTC. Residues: CASSQGDSEVSGANVLTF.

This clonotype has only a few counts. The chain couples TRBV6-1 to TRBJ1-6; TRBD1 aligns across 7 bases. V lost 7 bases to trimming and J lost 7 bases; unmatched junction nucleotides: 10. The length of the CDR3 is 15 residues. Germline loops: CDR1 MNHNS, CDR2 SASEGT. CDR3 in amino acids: CASIPDRAGNSPLHF. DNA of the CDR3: TGTGCCAGCATTCCAGACAGGGCCGGGAATTCACCCCTCCACTTT.